This T cell receptor (beta chain) was profiled in a study of cytomegalovirus exposure and HLA in healthy donors (dated by TCRdb to 2015 to 2018). In the study overall: An earlier analysis of roughly 500 of the donors reported more than 250 Gb of sequence data and 117 million unique TCR beta sequences from approximately 180 million T cells. Roughly 300 gigabases of sequencing data and roughly 80 million unique TCR sequences made up an early release that covered fewer than 650 HLA-typed donors. Of the roughly 400 genotyped donors, 81% were placed in the genetic ancestry cluster associated with self-reported Caucasian donors. The study was designed to test whether signatures of past pathogen exposure could be identified by cataloging public T cell receptors. Using immunosequencing, the study profiled T cell repertoires from about 620 subjects and related those repertoires to cytomegalovirus serostatus. A separate validation cohort of about 110 different subjects was used in addition to the roughly 670-subject first cohort. High-throughput TCR immunosequencing, statistical association of individual TCRs with disease status, and machine learning were combined to predict cytomegalovirus infection status. A later analysis re-analyzed previously published TCR beta repertoires from several hundred donors and added high-resolution HLA genotyping to study TCR occurrence patterns. In the later analysis, no new phenotypic data were used to find candidate immune exposures; instead, reliance was placed on TCR beta sequences and their occurrence across donors. An earlier analysis of several hundred of the donors applied high-throughput TCR beta sequencing to assess whether each TCR beta V gene segment acted as functional or pseudogenic. Donor age, sex, ethnicity and CMV serostatus were collected together with the repertoire data. In a later genetic analysis, genome-wide SNP genotypes for about 55% of the roughly 700 donors were used, and that subset was treated as a discovery cohort. All discovery cohort repertoires had been generated on a single sequencing platform. Class I and class II HLA loci were covered by the typing at four-digit resolution. Typing coverage varied by locus: roughly 620-640 donors for A, B, C, DRB1 and DQB1; roughly 500 for DQA1; over 600 for DPA1; some 470 for DPB1. Roughly 5 DR-DQ haplotypes were handled as single units for association and clustering because linkage in the cohort was strong. Across some 400 genotyped donors of the cohort, an average of approximately 240,000 unique TCR beta nucleotide sequences per donor were sequenced, and 15% to 20% of those sequences were non-productive. The research as a whole found: The study listed 150 to 200 TCR beta chains as associated with cytomegalovirus. Roughly uniform sequencing depth across donors was assumed in presence/absence analyses, although this assumption may not hold. The authors suggested that the approach could potentially be generalized to other disease states and immunological phenotypes. A cluster of highly shared sequence variants was judged likely to represent a technical artifact of the sequencing pipeline. Because some donors lacked HLA typing at each locus, the association tests relied only on the typed subset. Some IMGT-functional V segments, including TRBV6-2 and TRBV6-3, could not be distinguished by the 87-base-pair reads and were therefore excluded. In an earlier analysis of 587 of the donors, most TCR beta V segments appeared in productive rearrangements about 87% or about 30% of the time, broadly matching IMGT annotations. In a later analysis, HLA-associated TCR beta chains showed more clonal expansion and lower generation probabilities than non-associated chains that were equally common. In a later analysis, TCR association rates were found to vary across HLA loci, with the most associated TCRs seen for DRB1 alleles and the fewest for HLA-C alleles. The classifier was reported to diagnose cytomegalovirus status with high specificity and sensitivity in both the original cohort and the validation cohort. In a later analysis, several top co-occurrence clusters were reported to appear linked to parvovirus B19, influenza, CMV and Epstein-Barr virus. This cohort had only TCR beta chains sequenced, and the lack of alpha or paired-chain data limited which features could be detected. Assigning TCR associations to individual alleles was difficult when HLA alleles, especially DR and DQ, strongly co-occurred. Linkage disequilibrium might explain the correlated functional status among segregating V segments, but an unknown experimental factor could not be ruled out. A later genetic analysis associated a missense DCLRE1C variant with V-gene and J-gene trimming of TCR beta chains, and an independent cohort replicated the association. In vitro tests confirmed that a few of the cytomegalovirus-associated TCR beta chains recognize cytomegalovirus antigens. According to a later genetic analysis, donors in an Asian-associated ancestry cluster had fewer N-insertions in productive TCRs than the roughly 670-donor mean. A further reported finding was that TCR beta sequences accurately predicted the HLA-A and HLA-B alleles for most subjects in the first cohort. According to a later analysis, most CMV-associated TCR beta chains appeared to be HLA-restricted, and the HLA associations seemed to be driven largely by CMV exposure. Because counts were too low, about 17 rarely observed V segments, including chromosome 9 orphons, were excluded from the earlier analysis of 587 of the donors. Most TCR sequences were observed very rarely across donors, whereas some public TCRs were present in many individuals. The only immune exposure information available for the cohort was CMV serostatus. Specific HLA alleles were associated with 15,000 to 20,000 TCR beta sequences at a false discovery rate of 0.05 in a later analysis.

V and J lose 5 bases and 5 bases, and a span of 15 bases separates them. From the germline V gene (reference sequence), CDR1 is SEHNR and CDR2 is FQNEAQ. The CDR3 contains 15 residues, cysteine and phenylalanine counted. CDR3 DNA is the only sequence kept; it has 45 bases, read in frame from the first base. The protocol used for the library was the immunoSEQ multiplex PCR assay. For the multiplex PCR, a mixture combining 60 forward primers for TCR Vbeta segments and 13 reverse primers for TCR Jbeta segments was used. The CDR3 region of rearranged TCR beta genes was amplified from genomic DNA by a multiplex PCR assay. Amplified TCR beta libraries were sequenced as 87-base-pair reads on the Illumina HiSeq System. The published analysis was carried out like this. Across the roughly 670 repertoires, a later analysis counted around 80 million unique TCR beta chains, about 10 million of which were shared by at least two donors. Raw reads were error-corrected and collapsed into unique sequences with a nearest-neighbor algorithm that merged closely related sequences to remove PCR and sequencing errors. V, D and J gene segments were assigned by aligning CDR3 sequences to IMGT reference sequences. For a sequence to be retained, a match of at least six nucleotides to both a V gene segment and a J gene segment was required. Rearrangements were classified as productive when the CDR3 lacked stop codons and remained in frame with V and J, and all other rearrangements were classified as non-productive. Following IMGT convention, CDR3 was defined as the stretch from the second conserved V-encoded cysteine up to the conserved J-encoded phenylalanine. Sequences without an unambiguous match to a single V gene segment were excluded from the earlier analysis of several hundred of the donors. In an earlier analysis of 587 of the donors, V segments were called functional above 56.7% productive rearrangements and were called segregating when the between-donor standard deviation exceeded 5%. A statistical classification framework was developed to diagnose cytomegalovirus status using the catalog of TCR beta chain sequences. In a later analysis, V and J genes were assigned by comparing TCR nucleotide sequences against IMGT/GENE-DB human TR gene sequences. Using the TCRdist pipeline, a later analysis assigned CDR3 sequences along with most-parsimonious VDJ recombination scenarios. In a later analysis, each TCR beta chain was defined by its CDR3 amino acid sequence together with its V-gene family, and reads lacking a unique V-gene family were excluded. To address suspected cross-contamination and a sequencing artifact, a later analysis removed 450 to 700 highly shared, low-generation-probability nucleotide sequences. In a later analysis, a clonal expansion index was calculated for each public chain from normalized within-repertoire ranks of inferred template counts. In a later analysis, generation probabilities were computed using a VDJ recombination model fitted to out-of-frame rearrangements, and the results were checked against IGoR. A later analysis scored TCR-TCR, TCR-HLA and TCR-CMV co-occurrence with hypergeometric tests, applying a repertoire-size bias correction to TCR pairs. A later analysis estimated false discovery rates by permuting HLA or CMV assignments 20 times. In a later analysis, co-occurring TCRs were grouped using DBSCAN, and TCRdist sequence similarity was added for clustering within HLA-allele-positive subsets. For co-occurrence clustering, repertoires with fewer than 30,000 or more than 120,000 public chains were excluded, along with about five repertoires with anomalous nucleotide sharing. What TCRdb holds here is the immuneACCESS table cut down to in-frame rearrangements. Part of the clones is not present; checked against another copy, under half of the missing clones reflect an unresolved V gene, and the others are unexplained. V and J calls and clone size are those listed in that table; D and trimming were worked out from the DNA. This specimen's table enumerates 25,000 to 40,000 clones. The ten largest make up under 6% of the sample.

The cohort was made up of 666 healthy bone marrow donors. Cohort members were all nominally healthy when sampled, although unrecorded immune exposures were likely present. The donor tested CMV seropositive, placing the donor among the 310 or so seropositive members of the cohort. A peripheral blood sample was collected from each donor, and TCR beta sequencing was performed on peripheral blood mononuclear cells. Genomic DNA was extracted from the blood cell samples with the Qiagen DNeasy Blood Extraction Kit. Turning to this clone: Its antigen target is currently unknown.

The sequenced sample consisted of PBMCs. The TCR sequence derives from a woman between 40 and 50 years old in good health and CMV-seropositive. The chain was built from TRBV7-9 and TRBJ2-2; a weak D assignment points to TRBD1 (6 bases agree). The sequence in DNA is TGTGCCAGCAGCCACAGAGGACAGCTTACCGGGGAGCTGTTTTTT. It is translated as CASSHRGQLTGELFF.